This T cell receptor (beta chain) was sequenced for a study of blood T cell repertoires in COVID-19. Across the whole study: Samples taken during acute and convalescent COVID-19 were collected in the United States, Italy and Spain. Sources were T cells, B-cell-depleted T cells, or PBMCs; the material itself was cDNA or gDNA.

Authors' data handling: The assay estimated nucleated cells by amplifying reference gene primers. TCRdb keeps only in-frame clones here, not all; method: immunoSEQ multiplex PCR. V, J and clone size derive from that table, while D and trimming were established from the DNA sequence. The table includes roughly 250,000 clones, more than 65% detected once. In its sample, this clone was seen a few times. CDR3 length: 16 residues. The V and J ends lost 9 bases and 2 bases respectively, with 20 bases between them. Germline-derived CDR1 and CDR2 are SEHNR and FQNEAQ (reference sequence). Sequencing was carried out using peripheral blood. This receptor was identified in a woman in her forties with active or convalescent COVID-19. The V gene is TRBV7-9, the J gene TRBJ1-5; tentatively, D is TRBD1 (5 bases). CDR3 in DNA: TGTGCCAGTTATCGGGGAGGGGCAGTTGGCAATCAGCCCCAGCATTTT. The encoded protein is CASYRGGAVGNQPQHF.